The following is a T cell receptor beta chain sequence with its context. The sample is drawn from a study of glioma-infiltrating T cells after dendritic cell vaccination. The PCR used 60 V beta and 13 J beta primers. Sequencing was performed with immunoSEQ multiplex PCR; in TCRdb, only in-frame clones are kept and a portion is missing. Found here are tens of thousands of clones, approximately 90% of them singletons; the top ten hold roughly 5.4%. Noted time point: after dendritic cell vaccination, including at tumor progression/relapse. Fresh-frozen tumor tissue and more than two years of survival data were available for all. Blood PBMC samples: pre-vaccination, two weeks post third vaccination, and at tumor progression. Sequencing used blood, obtained after dendritic cell vaccination. The TCR originated in a human donor with glioblastoma.

Here the CDR3 DNA reads TGTGCCATCAGTGAGTCTGGGGCAAGAGGAGCTTTCTTT. Translated: CAISESGARGAFF. This sequence joins TRBV10-3 and TRBJ1-1, with D possibly TRBD1 on 5 matching bases. Germline-derived CDR1 and CDR2 are ENHRY and SYGVKD. Trimming removed 0 bases at V and 10 bases at J, with 12 bases between. The CDR3 contains 13 residues.